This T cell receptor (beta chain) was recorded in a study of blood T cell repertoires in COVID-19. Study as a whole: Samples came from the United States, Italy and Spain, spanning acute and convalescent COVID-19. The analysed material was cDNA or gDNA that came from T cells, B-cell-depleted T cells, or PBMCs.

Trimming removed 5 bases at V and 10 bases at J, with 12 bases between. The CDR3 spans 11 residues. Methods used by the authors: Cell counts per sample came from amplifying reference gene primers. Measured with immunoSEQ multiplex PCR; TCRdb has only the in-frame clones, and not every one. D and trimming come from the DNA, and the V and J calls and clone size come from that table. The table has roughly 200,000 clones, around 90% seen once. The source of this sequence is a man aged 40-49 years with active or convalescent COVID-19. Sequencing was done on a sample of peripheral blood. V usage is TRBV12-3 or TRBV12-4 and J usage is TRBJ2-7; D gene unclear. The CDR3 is CASSINRVQYF. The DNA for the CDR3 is TGTGCCAGCAGTATAAACCGCGTACAGTACTTC.